These 31 T cell receptor beta chains were sequenced from one sample in a study of T cells in Graves' hyperthyroidism and ophthalmopathy. TCR beta CDR3 region amplification was performed from RNA transcripts. Carried out on the TCR CDR3, a first-round RT-PCR used the HTBI primer set. TCRdb redid the calling of the multiplex PCR reads with MiXCR, one entry per CDR3 protein. The data show approximately 510,000 distinct CDR3 sequences, more than 20% seen once. What was sequenced was blood. These receptors all stem from a man younger than 35 with Graves' hyperthyroidism.

This clonotype appeared a few times. The chain links TRBV11-2 to TRBJ2-5; TRBD1 might be the D (6 bases). This CDR3 has 13 amino acids. The germline V gene encodes CDR1 SGHAT and CDR2 FQNNGV. V was pared by 5 bases and J by 3 bases, with 10 bases between. This CDR3 is CASSEGEKETQYF. The CDR3 DNA sequence: TGTGCCAGCAGCGAGGGGGAGAAAGAGACCCAGTACTTC.

The V gene is TRBV5-1, the J gene TRBJ2-5, with D possibly matching TRBD2 (5 bases). Germline V lookup: CDR1 SGHRS, CDR2 YFSETQ. V shed 4 bases and J shed 4 bases, with 14 bases lying between them. This CDR3 spans 14 amino acids. This chain's CDR3 is CASSPGRAGETQYF. CDR3 nucleotide sequence: TGCGCCAGCAGCCCCGGAAGGGCGGGAGAGACCCAGTACTTC.

The chain employs TRBV12-3 or TRBV12-4 and TRBJ1-1, with 7 bases lining up with TRBD1. Trimming took 10 bases from V and 3 from J; bases not matched to a gene: 8. This CDR3 spans 13 amino acids. The CDR3 here is CATLNRGYTEAFF. The CDR3 DNA is TGTGCCACCCTAAACAGGGGTTACACTGAAGCTTTCTTT.

At least ten counts were recorded for this clonotype. This chain joins TRBV6-5 and TRBJ1-1; no firm D call. Germline-derived CDR1 and CDR2 are MNHEY and SVGAGI. Trimming removed 3 bases at V and 1 base at J, with 9 bases between. The CDR3 runs 14 residues. The CDR3 nucleotides are TGTGCCAGCAGTTATGTAACGAAGAACACTGAAGCTTTCTTT. It translates to CASSYVTKNTEAFF.

This clonotype was seen only a few times. This chain links TRBV5-1 with TRBJ2-7; no definite D call. There are 12 residues in the CDR3. Per the germline V gene, CDR1 is SGHRS and CDR2 is YFSETQ. V lost 4 bases, J lost 5 bases, and 10 bases lay in between. The CDR3 region has the DNA TGCGCCAGCAGCCGCTCATCCGACGAGCAGTACTTC. It codes for CASSRSSDEQYF.

The table lists this clonotype with a few counts. As DNA, the CDR3 is TGTGCCAGCAGTGGACAAGCCTCTGGGGCCAACGTCCTGACTTTC. This gives the protein CASSGQASGANVLTF. The chain couples TRBV6-1 to TRBJ2-6; D is unclear. V was cut by 4 bases and J by 0 bases, with 7 bases left in between. The CDR3 covers 15 residues. Germline V CDR1 and CDR2: MNHNS, SASEGT.

This clonotype was counted at least ten times. The J gene is TRBJ2-7, the V gene TRBV30, with D maybe TRBD1 (6 bases). The CDR3 has 11 amino acids. Germline values: CDR1 GTSNPN, CDR2 SVGIG (reference sequence). V shed 3 bases and J shed 5 bases, with 8 bases lying between them. CDR3 nucleotides: TGTGCCTGGAGACAGGGCAACGAGCAGTACTTC. It codes for CAWRQGNEQYF.

The CDR3 nucleotides read TGTGCCAGCAGTTATAACAGGCGAGCCTATGGCTACACCTTC. Its translation: CASSYNRRAYGYTF. The chain couples TRBV6-5 to TRBJ1-2; D might be TRBD1 (5 bases). This CDR3 is built from 14 residues. Trimming left V 3 bases short and J 4 bases short, with 12 bases between. Germline V gene sequence: CDR1 MNHEY, CDR2 SVGAGI.

The chain combines TRBV11-1 with TRBJ1-2; D is perhaps TRBD1 (6 bases). This CDR3 spans 16 amino acids. Between the trimmed V and J ends, which lost 1 base and 4 bases, there was a span of 16 bases. CDR1 and CDR2 from the germline V gene are SGHAT and FQDESV (reference sequence). In nucleotides, the CDR3 is TGTGCCAGCAGCTTAGGGGCGGGGGCAGACTCCTATGGCTACACCTTC. Amino acid sequence: CASSLGAGADSYGYTF.

This clonotype was counted at least ten times. V gene TRBV28 combines with J gene TRBJ2-7; 7 positions agree with TRBD1. The CDR3 length is 15 residues. Germline CDR1 MDHEN, CDR2 SYDVKM. V lost 6 bases to trimming and J lost 3 bases; unmatched junction nucleotides: 11. The CDR3 DNA follows: TGTGCCAGCAGCCTCCCTCGAGGACAGGACTACGAGCAGTACTTC. This codes for CASSLPRGQDYEQYF.

In this sample, this clonotype turned up many times. V is TRBV20-1 and J is TRBJ1-2; no firm D call. This CDR3 contains 11 residues. The V gene lost 5 bases and the J gene lost 4 bases, with 8 bases spanning the gap. The V gene's germline CDR1 is DFQATT and CDR2 SNEGSKA (reference sequence). The CDR3 loop is CSAVDPYGYTF. CDR3 coding DNA: TGCAGTGCTGTGGACCCCTATGGCTACACCTTC.

This clonotype appeared many times. The chain links TRBV27 to TRBJ2-5, with D possibly matching TRBD1 (6 bases). V gave up 5 bases and J gave up 2 bases, with 18 bases separating them. Germline CDR1 reads MNHEY; CDR2 reads SMNVEV (reference sequence). The CDR3 loop spans 16 amino acids. The CDR3 spells CASSPIPTGPQETQYF. CDR3 in DNA: TGTGCCAGCAGTCCCATACCGACAGGTCCGCAAGAGACCCAGTACTTC.

This clonotype was counted at least ten times. The chain carries TRBV20-1 and TRBJ1-2; a possible D gene is TRBD1 (5 bases). The CDR3 loop spans 12 amino acids. V lost 2 bases and J 4 bases, leaving 8 bases between the germline ends. In germline, CDR1 is DFQATT, CDR2 SNEGSKA (reference sequence). The CDR3 nucleotides are TGCAGTGCTAGACAGGGAGGCTATGGCTACACCTTC. This sequence encodes CSARQGGYGYTF.

The gene calls are TRBV28 and TRBJ2-5, with D possibly called TRBD1 or TRBD2 (5 bases each). There are 15 residues in the CDR3. CDR1 and CDR2 (germline): MDHEN, SYDVKM. V lost 3 bases and J lost 2, with 13 bases in between. In DNA, the CDR3 is TGTGCCAGCAGTTTGCCCGGGACGGATCAAGAGACCCAGTACTTC. The encoded protein is CASSLPGTDQETQYF.

Ten or more counts support this clonotype. V is TRBV4-1 and J is TRBJ1-1; no clear D gene. Trimming shortened V by 1 base and J by 3 bases, and 6 bases separated the two germline ends. Looked up from germline, CDR1 is MGHRA and CDR2 is YSYEKL. The CDR3 runs to 13 residues. This chain's CDR3 is CASSQAVYTEAFF. DNA for the CDR3: TGCGCCAGCAGCCAAGCAGTCTACACTGAAGCTTTCTTT.

The sample holds many counts of this clonotype. The chain uses TRBV5-1 and TRBJ2-7, with 8 nucleotides matching TRBD1. In germline, CDR1 is SGHRS, CDR2 YFSETQ. The trim removed 2 bases at V and 4 bases at J, leaving 5 bases unmatched. This CDR3 comprises 14 residues. The CDR3, as DNA: TGCGCCAGCAGCTTTACAGGGGGTTGGTACGAGCAGTACTTC. Translating it yields CASSFTGGWYEQYF.

There are many counts of this clonotype. The chain links TRBV2 to TRBJ2-7, with D possibly matching TRBD1 (5 bases). CDR1 is SNHLY, CDR2 FYNNEI, per germline. This CDR3 comprises 15 residues. Trimming removed 0 bases from V and 0 bases from J, with 9 bases in between. CDR3 amino acids: CASSEARTPSYEQYF. The CDR3 nucleotides read TGTGCCAGCAGTGAAGCGCGGACACCCTCCTACGAGCAGTACTTC.

This clonotype was detected many times. The rearrangement joins TRBV11-2 to TRBJ1-2; the match to TRBD1 covers 8 bases. Germline V gives CDR1 SGHAT, CDR2 FQNNGV. V trimming: 1 base; J trimming: 4 bases; junction bases outside the gene matches: 8. The CDR3 has 16 amino acids. CDR3 DNA: TGTGCCAGCAGCTTAGGCGGACAGGGTATCGGCTATGGCTACACCTTC. Translating it yields CASSLGGQGIGYGYTF.

The chain joins TRBV19 to TRBJ1-5; 7 nucleotides line up with TRBD1. The CDR3 totals 14 residues. The V and J ends lost 6 bases and 6 bases, in that order; junction bases with no gene match: 8. Germline V gene data show CDR1 as LNHDA and CDR2 as SQIVND (reference sequence). The CDR3 DNA sequence: TGTGCCAGTAGCCCAGGGACAGCCACTCAGCCCCAGCATTTT. This gives the protein CASSPGTATQPQHF. Together with reference TRBV19 and TRBJ1-5, the CDR3 gives the full variable domain: DGGITQSPKYLFRKEGQNVTLSCEQNLNHDAMYWYRQDPGQGLRLIYYSQIVNDFQKGDIAEGYSVSREKKESFPLTVTSAQKNPTAFYLCASSPGTATQPQHFGDGTRLSIL.

This clonotype was found many times. V and J are TRBV12-3 or TRBV12-4 and TRBJ1-2; 7 bases fit TRBD1. V lost 5 bases and J lost 2; bases outside the gene matches: 8. The CDR3 is 15 residues long. CDR3 amino acids: CASSISGTANYGYTF. CDR3 in DNA: TGTGCCAGCAGTATTTCCGGGACAGCCAACTATGGCTACACCTTC.

This clonotype appeared many times. The rearrangement links TRBV27 to TRBJ2-2, with D possibly being TRBD1 (7 bases). The CDR3 is 17 residues long. Germline CDR1 is MNHEY and CDR2 is SMNVEV (reference sequence). Trimming removed 6 bases at V and 0 bases at J, with 17 bases between. The CDR3 nucleotides read TGTGCCAGCAGCCAAGGGCGGGGACAGACGAACACCGGGGAGCTGTTTTTT. As protein: CASSQGRGQTNTGELFF.

CDR3 sequence reads: CASAHVGRSLPHEQYF. DNA of the CDR3: TGTGCCAGCGCCCATGTAGGGAGGTCGCTTCCCCACGAGCAGTACTTC. The chain joins TRBV25-1 to TRBJ2-7; possible D gene TRBD2, 6 bases. CDR1 MGHDK and CDR2 SYGVNS come from the germline V gene. V was cut by 8 bases and J by 5 bases, with 25 bases left in between. The CDR3 loop spans 16 amino acids.

This clonotype was counted many times. The genes are TRBV30 and TRBJ1-1; 8 nucleotides line up with TRBD1. The germline V gene encodes CDR1 GTSNPN and CDR2 SVGIG (reference sequence). Germline trimming cut 3 bases from V and 3 bases from J; bases unmatched to any gene: 6. This CDR3 is 14 amino acids long. For the CDR3, the DNA is TGTGCCTGGAGCATAGGACAGGGTTACACTGAAGCTTTCTTT. Its translation is CAWSIGQGYTEAFF. The variable domain in full, completed from reference TRBV30 and TRBJ1-1, reads SQTIHQWPATLVQPVGSPLSLECTVEGTSNPNLYWYRQAAGRGLQLLFYSVGIGQISSEVPQNLSASRPQDRQFILSSKKLLLSDSGFYLCAWSIGQGYTEAFFGQGTRLTVV.

This clonotype came up many times. This rearrangement joins TRBV28 to TRBJ1-2; D is unresolved. Germline V gives CDR1 MDHEN, CDR2 SYDVKM. The CDR3 extends over 10 amino acids. V lost 6 bases and J lost 6, with 5 bases in between. The CDR3 nucleotides read TGTGCCAGCAGATACCATGGCTACACCTTC. This gives the protein CASRYHGYTF.

This clonotype was detected only a few times. The chain couples TRBV6-5 to TRBJ1-1; 7 bases are shared with TRBD1. In germline, CDR1 is MNHEY, CDR2 SVGAGI. The CDR3 runs 13 residues. V trimming: 0 bases; J trimming: 11 bases; junction bases outside the gene matches: 6. The DNA for the CDR3 is TGTGCCAGCAGTTACTCTGGACAGGCTCAGGCTTTCTTT. Its protein product is CASSYSGQAQAFF.

This clonotype was recorded many times. J is TRBJ2-7 and V is TRBV12-5; 7 bases agree with TRBD1. Trimming at V came to 11 bases and at J to 1 base, leaving 8 bases not matched to a gene. The CDR3 consists of 13 residues. Looked up from germline, CDR1 is LGHNT and CDR2 is FRNRAP. The CDR3 is CAVTGLSSYEQYF. The CDR3 DNA sequence: TGTGCTGTGACAGGGCTGTCATCCTACGAGCAGTACTTC.

This clonotype was counted at least ten times. The V call is TRBV27, the J call TRBJ1-2; D uncertain. Looked up from germline, CDR1 is MNHEY and CDR2 is SMNVEV (reference sequence). This CDR3 spans 13 amino acids. The V end was cut by 8 bases, the J end by 7 bases, with 17 bases between. In nucleotides, the CDR3 is TGTGCCAGCGGAAGAGGGATAGCTCTTGGCTACACCTTC. Residues: CASGRGIALGYTF.

The chain is built from TRBV18 and TRBJ1-2; the match to TRBD1 covers 7 bases. Germline CDR1 and CDR2: KGHSH and LQKENI. Trimming removed 3 bases from V and 0 bases from J; junction bases left unmatched: 4. This CDR3 region has 15 residues. The CDR3 DNA sequence: TGTGCCAGCTCACCGACGACAGGGCCTAACTATGGCTACACCTTC. Translating it yields CASSPTTGPNYGYTF.

There are many counts of this clonotype. The rearrangement uses TRBV28 and TRBJ1-5; 7 bases agree with TRBD1. This CDR3 is 18 amino acids long. The germline CDR1 and CDR2 sequences are MDHEN and SYDVKM. J gave up 7 bases and V 4 bases, and 19 bases lay outside the gene matches. Here the CDR3 DNA reads TGTGCCAGCAGTTCCATGGGGATGACAGGGAGGCTCGGGCAGCCCCAGCATTTT. Translated: CASSSMGMTGRLGQPQHF.

This clonotype was observed many times. The chain recombines TRBV28 with TRBJ1-5; D call uncertain. Deletions cut 5 bases from V and 3 bases from J, with 11 bases between. Per germline, CDR1 MDHEN and CDR2 SYDVKM. This CDR3 has 14 amino acids. This chain's CDR3 is CASSPREFNQPQHF. CDR3 nucleotide sequence: TGTGCCAGCAGTCCCCGCGAATTCAATCAGCCCCAGCATTTT.

At least ten counts were recorded for this clonotype. This rearrangement joins TRBV5-1 to TRBJ2-7; a weak D match, TRBD2 (6 bases). Germline V gives CDR1 SGHRS, CDR2 YFSETQ. This CDR3 contains 13 residues. The V gene lost 5 bases and the J gene lost 3 bases, with 12 bases spanning the gap. CDR3 protein: CASSYMRGYEQYF. The CDR3, as DNA: TGCGCCAGCAGTTACATGCGGGGCTACGAGCAGTACTTC.